Listed below are T cell receptor beta chains from one sample, sequenced in a study of cytomegalovirus exposure and HLA in healthy donors. Generated by immunoSEQ multiplex PCR, the TCRdb table keeps only in-frame clones and is missing some. Found here are about 150,000 clones, 75% to 85% of them singletons; the top ten hold 6% to 8.5%. Sequenced material: PBMCs. The receptor source for this set is a man in his thirties or forties in good health and CMV-seropositive. Each CDR3 is given with its conserved first and last residue. D genes are given only for firm matches. Part of the rows lack a size; the others show once, few, many or a class for expanded clones.

v_gene	d_gene	j_gene	abundance	CDR3aa	CDR3nt
TRBV27	-	TRBJ2-2	few	CASSLSFRGYTGELFF	TGTGCCAGCAGTTTAAGTTTTAGAGGATACACCGGGGAGCTGTTTTTT
TRBV27	-	TRBJ1-1	-	CASSLWLNTEAFF	TGTGCCAGCAGTTTATGGCTGAACACTGAAGCTTTCTTT
TRBV5-1	TRBD2	TRBJ2-1	-	CASSLVTSGYNEQFF	TGCGCCAGCAGCTTGGTGACTAGCGGATACAATGAGCAGTTCTTC
TRBV19	TRBD1	TRBJ2-3	-	CASKDRGASSTDTQYF	TGTGCCAGTAAGGACAGGGGCGCCTCTAGCACAGATACGCAGTATTTT
TRBV9	-	TRBJ2-1	-	CASSVAPNGEDEQFF	TGTGCCAGCAGCGTAGCTCCCAACGGGGAGGATGAGCAGTTCTTC
TRBV12-5	-	TRBJ1-5	-	CASGLVRQGSYSNQPQHF	TGTGCTAGTGGTTTGGTACGGCAGGGATCATATAGCAATCAGCCCCAGCATTTT
TRBV6-5	TRBD1	TRBJ1-2	-	CASSQGQANYGYTF	TGTGCCAGCAGTCAGGGACAGGCGAACTATGGCTACACCTTC
TRBV6-1	TRBD1	TRBJ2-5	-	CASSEAHRGFQETQYF	TGTGCCAGCAGTGAAGCCCACAGGGGATTCCAAGAGACCCAGTACTTC
TRBV5-1	-	TRBJ2-7	few	CASSLDSNGFYEQYF	TGCGCCAGCAGCTTGGATAGTAACGGTTTCTACGAGCAGTACTTC
TRBV9	TRBD2	TRBJ2-1	-	CASSVSGTNNEQFF	TGTGCCAGCAGCGTTTCCGGGACTAACAATGAGCAGTTCTTC